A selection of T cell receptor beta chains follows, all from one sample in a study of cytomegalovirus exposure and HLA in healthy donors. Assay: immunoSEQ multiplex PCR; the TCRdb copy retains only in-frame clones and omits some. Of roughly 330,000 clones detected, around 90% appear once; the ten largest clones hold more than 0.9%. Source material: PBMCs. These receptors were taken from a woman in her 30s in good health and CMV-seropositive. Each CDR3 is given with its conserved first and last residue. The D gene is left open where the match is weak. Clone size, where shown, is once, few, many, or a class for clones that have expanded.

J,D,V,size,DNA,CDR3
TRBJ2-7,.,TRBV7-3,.,TGTGCCAGCAGTACCTACTTGGGGGAGCAGTACTTC,CASSTYLGEQYF
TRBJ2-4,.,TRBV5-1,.,TGCGCCAGCAGCCCGGGTGGCCCCCCAGTCGGCGGCATTCAGTACTTC,CASSPGGPPVGGIQYF
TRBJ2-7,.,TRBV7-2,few,TGTGCCAGCAGCGAGACCGGGACAAACTACGAGCAGTACTTC,CASSETGTNYEQYF
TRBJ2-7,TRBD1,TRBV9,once,TGTGCCAGCAGCCCTACCCAGGACAGGGGTGGCGAGCAGTACTTC,CASSPTQDRGGEQYF
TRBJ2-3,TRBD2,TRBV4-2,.,TGTGCCAGCAGCCACGGACTAGCGGGGAACACAGATACGCAGTATTTT,CASSHGLAGNTDTQYF
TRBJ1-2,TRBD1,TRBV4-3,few,TGCGCCAGCAGCCAAGATCTGGGACAGGGGAGCTACACCTTC,CASSQDLGQGSYTF
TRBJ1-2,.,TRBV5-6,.,TGTGCCAGCAGCTTTTTGGGGGCGTATAACTATGGCTACACCTTC,CASSFLGAYNYGYTF
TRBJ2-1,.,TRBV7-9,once,TGTGCCAGCAGCTTAGCTGGGAGCAATGAGCAGTTCTTC,CASSLAGSNEQFF
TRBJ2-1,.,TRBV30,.,TGTGCCTGGAGTGGTGGGAATGAGCAGTTCTTC,CAWSGGNEQFF
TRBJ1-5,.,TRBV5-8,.,TGTGCCAGCAGCGTGCCGAGGCAGGGGAGCAATCAGCCCCAGCATTTT,CASSVPRQGSNQPQHF
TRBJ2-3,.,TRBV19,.,TGTGCCAGTAGTATAGATGTGTGGGATAATACGCAGTATTTT,CASSIDVWDNTQYF
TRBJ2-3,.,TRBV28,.,TGTGCCAGCAGTTCGAGGGGCCAGGGAGCGGTTAGCACAGATACGCAGTATTTT,CASSSRGQGAVSTDTQYF
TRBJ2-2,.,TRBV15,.,TGTGCCACCAGCAGAGGCCACTTGGGCGGGGAGCTGTTTTTT,CATSRGHLGGELFF
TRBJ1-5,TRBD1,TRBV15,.,TGTGCCACAACGAGGGGACAGGTTAATCAGCCCCAGCATTTT,CATTRGQVNQPQHF
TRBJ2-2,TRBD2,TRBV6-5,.,TGTGCCAGCAGTTACGGACTAGCGGTGAACACCGGGGAGCTGTTTTTT,CASSYGLAVNTGELFF
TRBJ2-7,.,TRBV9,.,TGTGCCAGCGGCCTTGGGCAGTACTTC,CASGLGQYF
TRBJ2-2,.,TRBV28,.,TGTGCCAGCAGGCATCCGTCGGCCCAAACCGGGGAGCTGTTTTTT,CASRHPSAQTGELFF
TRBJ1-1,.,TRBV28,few,TGTGCCAGCAGTCTCTATAGGACTGAAGCTTTCTTT,CASSLYRTEAFF
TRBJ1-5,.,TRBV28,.,TGTGCCAGCAGCCCCGCCTCAGTATATAGCAATCAGCCCCAGCATTTT,CASSPASVYSNQPQHF
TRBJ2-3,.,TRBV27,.,TGTGCCCTGGGGCGGACCCGCACAGATACGCAGTATTTT,CALGRTRTDTQYF
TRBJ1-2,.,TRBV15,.,TGTGCCACCAGCAGAGATTTGGGTACAGGAGCGAACTATGGCTACACCTTC,CATSRDLGTGANYGYTF
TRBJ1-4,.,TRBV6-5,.,TGTGCCAGCAGTTTAGGGGGGGAGAAACTGTTTTTT,CASSLGGEKLFF
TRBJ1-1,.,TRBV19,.,TGTGCCAGTAGTATACGGGGTTCCCACAGGGAAGCTTTCTTT,CASSIRGSHREAFF
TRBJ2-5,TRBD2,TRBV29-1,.,TGCAGCGTTGCCGGGACTAGCGGGATCCAAGAGACCCAGTACTTC,CSVAGTSGIQETQYF
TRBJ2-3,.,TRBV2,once,TGTGCCAGCAGTGGGGAGTTGGCAGGGAGCACAGATACGCAGTATTTT,CASSGELAGSTDTQYF
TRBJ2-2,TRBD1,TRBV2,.,TGTGCCAGAGACAGGGTGGACACCGGGGAGCTGTTTTTT,CARDRVDTGELFF
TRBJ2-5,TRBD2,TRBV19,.,TGTGCCAGTAGTAGGACTAGCGGGAAGGATCGATCCCAAGAGACCCAGTACTTC,CASSRTSGKDRSQETQYF
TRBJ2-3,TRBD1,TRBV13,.,TGTGCCAGCAGCTTAGGACAGGGGGCTCCCAGCACAGATACGCAGTATTTT,CASSLGQGAPSTDTQYF
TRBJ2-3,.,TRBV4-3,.,TGCGCCAGCAGCCAAGATTATTCAGATACGCAGTATTTT,CASSQDYSDTQYF
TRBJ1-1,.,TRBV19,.,TGTGCCAGTAGTATGGGGACTGAAGCTTTCTTT,CASSMGTEAFF
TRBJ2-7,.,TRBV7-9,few,TGTGCCAGCAGCTTGAGGACAGTAGGCGAGCAGTACTTC,CASSLRTVGEQYF
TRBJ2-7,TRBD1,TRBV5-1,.,TGCGCCAGCAATCGGGACAGGGGGCCCTACGAGCAGTACTTC,CASNRDRGPYEQYF
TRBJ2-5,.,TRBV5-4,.,TGTGCCAGCAGCCGTGGCGGCAGGGGACTAGAGACCCAGTACTTC,CASSRGGRGLETQYF
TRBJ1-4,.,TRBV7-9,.,TGTGCCAGTCAGGGAGCGGAAGAAAAACTGTTTTTT,CASQGAEEKLFF
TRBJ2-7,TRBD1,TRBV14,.,TGTGCCAGCAGCCAATTCCAACAGGGGCATTACGAGCAGTACTTC,CASSQFQQGHYEQYF
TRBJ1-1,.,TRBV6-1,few,TGTGCCAGCAGATCTGGCACTTGGAACACTGAAGCTTTCTTT,CASRSGTWNTEAFF
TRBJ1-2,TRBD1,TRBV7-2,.,TGTGCCAGCAGCTTCTTAACTTTCAAGGGGGCTTCCCCTAACTATGGCTACACCTTC,CASSFLTFKGASPNYGYTF
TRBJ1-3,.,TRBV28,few,TGTGCCAGCAGTTCTAAACCCGGGAGGACTGGAAACACCATATATTTT,CASSSKPGRTGNTIYF
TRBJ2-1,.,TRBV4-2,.,TGTGCCAGCAGCCCCTTGGGACTTCTCAATGAGCAGTTCTTC,CASSPLGLLNEQFF
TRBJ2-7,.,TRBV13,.,TGTGCCAGCAGCTCCGTTGCGGGGCCCAGCTACGAGCAGTACTTC,CASSSVAGPSYEQYF
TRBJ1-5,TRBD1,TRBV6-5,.,TGTGCCAGCAGTCTTGGACAGGGGGCGGGTCAGCCCCAGCATTTT,CASSLGQGAGQPQHF
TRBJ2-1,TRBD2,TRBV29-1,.,TGCAGCGTTGAAGGCGCGGGACTAGCGGGAGGAGGGTCCTACAATGAGCAGTTCTTC,CSVEGAGLAGGGSYNEQFF
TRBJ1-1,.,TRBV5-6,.,TGTGCCAGCAGCTTGGGTCCAGGGAACACTGAAGCTTTCTTT,CASSLGPGNTEAFF
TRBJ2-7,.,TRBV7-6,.,TGTGCCAGCAGCTTAAGATCCCAGGGAAGCTACGAGCAGTACTTC,CASSLRSQGSYEQYF
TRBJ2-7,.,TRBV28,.,TGTGCCAGCAGTGCGCCGGGCAGGGGCTACGAGCAGTACTTC,CASSAPGRGYEQYF
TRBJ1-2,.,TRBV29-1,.,TGCAGCTCAAGGGTATCCTATGGCTACACCTTC,CSSRVSYGYTF
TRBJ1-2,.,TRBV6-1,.,TGTGCCAGCAGTGATTACGAGAACTATGGCTACACCTTC,CASSDYENYGYTF
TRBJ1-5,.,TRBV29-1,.,TGCAGCGTTGAGTTCCGGGGAGGTCAGCCCCAGCATTTT,CSVEFRGGQPQHF
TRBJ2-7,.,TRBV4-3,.,TGCGCCAGCAGCCAAGATCGGGCAGCTACATCCGGGGAGCAGTACTTC,CASSQDRAATSGEQYF
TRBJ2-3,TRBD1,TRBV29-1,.,TGCAGCGTACCCTCCGGGACAGGGTTTAGCACAGATACGCAGTATTTT,CSVPSGTGFSTDTQYF
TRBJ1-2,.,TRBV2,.,TGTGCCAGCAGTGAGACAGGTTCCGGTGGCTACACCTTC,CASSETGSGGYTF
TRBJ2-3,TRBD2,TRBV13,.,TGTGCCAGCAGCTTAGGACTAGCGGGGGGGTCTAGCACAGATACGCAGTATTTT,CASSLGLAGGSSTDTQYF
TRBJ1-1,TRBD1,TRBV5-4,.,TGTGCCAGCAGCTTCGGAGACAGGGGGTATGAGGGCACTGAAGCTTTCTTT,CASSFGDRGYEGTEAFF
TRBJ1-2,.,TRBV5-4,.,TGTGCCAGCAGCTTGACACCTACGGACGTCTCCGGCTACACCTTC,CASSLTPTDVSGYTF
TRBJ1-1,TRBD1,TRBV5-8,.,TGTGCCAGCAGCCTCTTCAGGACAGGGCTAAACACTGAAGCTTTCTTT,CASSLFRTGLNTEAFF
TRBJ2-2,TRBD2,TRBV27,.,TGTGCCAGCAGTCAAAGCGGGAGCGAGACCGGGGAGCTGTTTTTT,CASSQSGSETGELFF
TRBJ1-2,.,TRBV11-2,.,TGTGCCAGCAGCTTAGTGGCAGAACTTAACTATGGCTACACCTTC,CASSLVAELNYGYTF
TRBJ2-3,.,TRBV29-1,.,TGCAGCGTTGATGGAAGGGGAAGCACAGATACGCAGTATTTT,CSVDGRGSTDTQYF
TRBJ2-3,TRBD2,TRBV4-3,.,TGCGCCAGCAGCCCGACTACTAGCGGGGGAGGGGGTACGCAGTATTTT,CASSPTTSGGGGTQYF
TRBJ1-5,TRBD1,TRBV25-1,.,TGTGCCAGCAGTACAGACAGGGATCATCAGCCCCAGCATTTT,CASSTDRDHQPQHF